The clone carrying this T cell receptor (beta chain) was recorded a few times. Combining a sample-barcoded 5' primer with a J-beta primer mix, a second PCR ran for roughly 7 to 12 cycles. Each CDR3 protein gets one entry after TCRdb re-called the 5' RACE reads with MiXCR. The sample lists approximately 760,000 distinct CDR3 sequences; approximately 25% were seen once. The entry originates in a study of blood T cells in healthy people across ages. Deletions cut 0 bases from V and 4 bases from J, with 14 bases between. Germline CDR1 reads SGHRS; CDR2 reads YFSETQ. The CDR3 totals 16 residues. The data also belong to a second study, concerning T cells of mothers and their children.

The chain joins TRBV5-1 to TRBJ1-5; possibly TRBD1 for D (5 bases). Material for sequencing was blood. The receptor's source is a boy aged 5-17 years in good health. CDR3 nucleotides: TGCGCCAGCAGCTTGGGAGGGCAGGGTTGGAATCAGCCCCAGCATTTT. It encodes CASSLGGQGWNQPQHF.